This entry concerns a single T cell receptor (beta chain). CDR3 length equals 17 residues. Trimming cost V 3 bases and J 2 bases; bases outside gene matches: 9. Germline V gene data show CDR1 as KGHSH and CDR2 as LQKENI. Allocation to cohorts depended on clinical history reported by the participants. The data are from a study of blood T cell repertoires in COVID-19. Whole-study context: The samples span acute and convalescent COVID-19 from the United States, Italy and Spain. PBMCs, B-cell-depleted T cells, or T cells were the source of the cDNA or gDNA that made up the material.

In the study's own analysis: Amplification of reference gene primers was used by the study to estimate nucleated cell counts. Measured with immunoSEQ multiplex PCR; TCRdb has only the in-frame clones, and not every one. V and J calls and clone size are those listed in that table; D and trimming were worked out from the DNA. The sample lists more than 250,000 clones; around 86% were seen once. The TCR was taken from a woman between 18 and 30 years old who had recovered from COVID-19. This chain links TRBV18 with TRBJ2-3; TRBD2 matches at 9 bases. Material: PBMCs or T cells enriched from blood (not recorded which). The CDR3 spells CASSPLRLAVNTDTQYF. DNA of the CDR3: TGTGCCAGCTCACCGCTCAGACTAGCGGTTAACACAGATACGCAGTATTTT.